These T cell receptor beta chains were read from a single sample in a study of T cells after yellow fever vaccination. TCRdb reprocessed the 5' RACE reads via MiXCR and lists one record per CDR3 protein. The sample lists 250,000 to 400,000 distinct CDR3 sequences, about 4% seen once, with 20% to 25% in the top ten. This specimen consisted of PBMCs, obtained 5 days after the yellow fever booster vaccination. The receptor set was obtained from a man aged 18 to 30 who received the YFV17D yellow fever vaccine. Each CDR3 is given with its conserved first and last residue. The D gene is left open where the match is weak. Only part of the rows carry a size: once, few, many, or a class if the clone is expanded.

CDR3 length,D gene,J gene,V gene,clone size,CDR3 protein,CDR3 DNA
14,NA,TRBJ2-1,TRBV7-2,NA,CASNPEGEDNEQFF,TGTGCCAGCAACCCCGAGGGTGAGGACAATGAGCAGTTCTTC
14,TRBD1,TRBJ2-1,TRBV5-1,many,CASSPGTGLNEQFF,TGCGCCAGCAGCCCGGGGACAGGGTTAAATGAGCAGTTCTTC
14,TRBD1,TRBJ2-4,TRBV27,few,CASKPAGGQNIQYF,TGTGCCAGCAAACCTGCAGGGGGCCAAAACATTCAGTACTTC
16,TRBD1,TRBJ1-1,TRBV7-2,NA,CASSLHRGLVVTEAFF,TGTGCCAGCAGCTTACACAGGGGTCTAGTGGTAACTGAAGCTTTCTTT
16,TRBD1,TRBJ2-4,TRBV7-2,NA,CASSLGPRTGGDIQYF,TGTGCCAGCAGCCTAGGACCGAGGACAGGGGGAGACATTCAGTACTTC
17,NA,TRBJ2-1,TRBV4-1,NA,CASSQGGSGHAVERLFF,TGCGCCAGCAGCCAAGGTGGGTCGGGGCATGCGGTGGAGCGGCTGTTCTTC
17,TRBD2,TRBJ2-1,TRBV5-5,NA,CASSPMLTSGDYNEQFF,TGTGCCAGCAGCCCAATGCTTACTAGCGGGGACTACAATGAGCAGTTCTTC
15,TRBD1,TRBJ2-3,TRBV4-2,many,CASSQEFDRADTQYF,TGTGCCAGCAGCCAAGAATTTGACAGGGCGGATACGCAGTATTTT
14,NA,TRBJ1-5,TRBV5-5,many,CASSLWGVGQPQHF,TGTGCCAGCAGCTTATGGGGGGTAGGTCAGCCCCAGCATTTT
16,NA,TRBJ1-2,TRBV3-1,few,CASSQPGTRRAYGYTF,TGTGCCAGCAGCCAGCCCGGAACCCGCCGAGCCTATGGCTACACCTTC